This T cell receptor beta chain originates from a study of Graves' ophthalmopathy and Graves' hyperthyroidism. At the level of the study: Peripheral blood (taken before any treatment) was collected at initial diagnosis.

V lost 7 bases, J lost 0 bases, and 12 bases lay in between. The CDR3 length is 14 residues. Germline V lookup: CDR1 LNHDA, CDR2 SQIVND (reference sequence). Points from the study as a whole: With approximately 88% sensitivity and less than 83% specificity, a 13-signature model separated ophthalmopathy from stable hyperthyroidism. Thyroid clonotypes that were expanded above 0.001 frequency mostly also appeared in blood.

CDR3 regions of TCR beta were amplified from RNA transcripts. Second-round multiplex PCR came after a first-round RT-PCR that employed HTBI primers. TCRdb re-called the multiplex PCR reads through MiXCR, storing one row per CDR3 protein. Of some 390,000 distinct CDR3 sequences in the sample, around 19% were seen once. Many counts were recorded for this clonotype. What it recognizes is unknown. This receptor was identified in a woman aged 18 to 35 with Graves' ophthalmopathy. The sample consisted of peripheral blood. The chain joins TRBV19 to TRBJ1-1; tentative D call: TRBD1 (5 bases). The CDR3 DNA reads as TGTGCCAGTACCACCTCAGGGATGAACACTGAAGCTTTCTTT. Amino acids: CASTTSGMNTEAFF.